The rows below give T cell receptor beta chains drawn from one sample of a study of T cell responses to AZD1222 COVID-19 vaccine. TCRdb's table, derived via immunoSEQ multiplex PCR, lists solely in-frame clones and lacks some. Here the sample spans about 170,000 clones, over 85% being singletons. The sample here was peripheral blood, taken on day 0 of AZD1222 vaccination. These receptors were obtained from an adult in good health. Both conserved end residues are part of each CDR3. Each record gives: clone size, J gene, D gene, V gene, CDR3 protein, CDR3 DNA. The D gene is left open where the match is weak. A row's size may be missing; if present it is once, few, many or a size class.

.,TRBJ2-5,TRBD2,TRBV7-9,CASSLWGSGRLGETQYF,TGTGCCAGCAGCTTATGGGGTAGCGGGAGACTAGGAGAGACCCAGTACTTC
.,TRBJ2-7,.,TRBV5-1,CASSLGWERSYEQYF,TGCGCCAGCAGCTTGGGATGGGAGCGCTCCTACGAGCAGTACTTC
.,TRBJ1-1,TRBD1,TRBV3-1/TRBV3-2,CASSSDNRGQTEAFF,TGTGCCAGCAGCTCCGACAACAGGGGGCAAACTGAAGCTTTCTTT
.,TRBJ2-7,TRBD1,TRBV27,CASTLDRPRGQYF,TGTGCCAGCACCTTGGACAGGCCTAGAGGGCAGTACTTC
.,TRBJ2-5,.,TRBV15,CATSRGEGGRWETQYF,TGTGCCACCAGCAGGGGGGAAGGGGGGCGTTGGGAGACCCAGTACTTC
.,TRBJ1-3,TRBD1,TRBV3-1/TRBV3-2,CASSQPGQGGNTIYF,TGTGCCAGCAGCCAACCCGGACAGGGTGGAAACACCATATATTTT
.,TRBJ1-1,TRBD1,TRBV11-2,CASSLTDRGTEAFF,TGTGCCAGCAGCTTGACGGACAGGGGCACTGAAGCTTTCTTT
.,TRBJ2-7,TRBD2,TRBV6-2/TRBV6-3,CASSYDPLAGVFYEQYF,TGTGCCAGCAGTTACGACCCACTAGCGGGGGTATTCTACGAGCAGTACTTC
.,TRBJ1-5,TRBD1,TRBV27,CASSKTGVGRDQPQHF,TGTGCCAGCAGTAAGACAGGGGTAGGAAGAGATCAGCCCCAGCATTTT
once,TRBJ2-1,.,TRBV19,CASSRGVNGNEQFF,TGTGCCAGTAGCAGGGGCGTCAATGGTAATGAGCAGTTCTTC
.,TRBJ1-2,.,TRBV19,CASSAVGTATFMGYTF,TGTGCCAGTAGTGCCGTCGGGACCGCTACCTTTATGGGCTACACCTTC
.,TRBJ1-2,.,TRBV19,CASSPGKYGYTF,TGTGCCAGTAGTCCGGGGAAATATGGCTACACCTTC
.,TRBJ2-5,.,TRBV5-8,CATRDWMQETQYF,TGTGCCACCCGTGACTGGATGCAAGAGACCCAGTACTTC
.,TRBJ1-6,TRBD1,TRBV6-1,CASSVIPPGQGSYSPLHF,TGTGCCAGCAGTGTGATACCCCCGGGACAGGGTTCTTATTCACCCCTCCACTTT
.,TRBJ1-2,TRBD1,TRBV29-1,CSVEGQGTHGYTF,TGCAGCGTTGAAGGACAGGGCACCCATGGCTACACCTTC
.,TRBJ2-5,.,TRBV7-9,CASTSQETQYF,TGTGCCAGCACCTCACAAGAGACCCAGTACTTC
.,TRBJ2-2,.,TRBV27,CASSSNTGELFF,TGTGCCAGCAGTTCCAACACCGGGGAGCTGTTTTTT